What follows are 11 T cell receptor beta chains derived from one specimen sequenced in a study of blood T cell repertoires in COVID-19. Assay used: immunoSEQ multiplex PCR; TCRdb lists only in-frame clones, some missing. In the table there are hundreds of thousands of clones, approximately 80% of which are singletons. Source material: PBMCs or T cells enriched from blood (not recorded which). The receptors derive from a man between 40 and 49 years old who had been exposed to COVID-19.

The chain joins TRBV7-6 to TRBJ2-7; tentative D call: TRBD2 (5 bases). The CDR3 length is 13 residues. The germline gives CDR1 SGHVS, CDR2 FNYEAQ. Trimming removed 2 bases at V and 5 bases at J, with 10 bases between. In DNA form, the CDR3 reads TGTGCCAGCAGCTTATACGGAGGCGACGAGCAGTACTTC. It translates to CASSLYGGDEQYF.

This chain joins TRBV19 and TRBJ2-7; weak D call: TRBD1 (6 bases). The V gene lost 4 bases and the J gene lost 4 bases, with 20 bases spanning the gap. Germline values: CDR1 LNHDA, CDR2 SQIVND (reference sequence). The CDR3 totals 16 residues. The CDR3 nucleotides are TGTGCCAGTAGTACCTCCGGGACAAAAACCGCTTACGAGCAGTACTTC. As protein: CASSTSGTKTAYEQYF.

CDR3 coding DNA: TGTGCCAGCAGCTTGAGGGGTTTTAACACTGAAGCTTTCTTT. Amino acid sequence: CASSLRGFNTEAFF. The rearrangement links TRBV5-4 to TRBJ1-1; possibly TRBD1 for D (5 bases). V was shortened by 1 base and J by 2 bases, with 9 bases between the two germline ends. The CDR3 consists of 14 residues. CDR1 SGHNT and CDR2 YYREEE come from the germline V gene (reference sequence). Full variable domain (missing parts from reference TRBV5-4 and TRBJ1-1): ETGVTQSPTHLIKTRGQQVTLRCSSQSGHNTVSWYQQALGQGPQFIFQYYREEENGRGNFPPRFSGLQFPNYSSELNVNALELDDSALYLCASSLRGFNTEAFFGQGTRLTVV.

This chain uses TRBV14 with TRBJ2-7; D not certain. The CDR3 has 11 amino acids. Germline V gene data show CDR1 as SGHDN and CDR2 as FVKESK. The germline V and J ends were trimmed by 3 bases and 9 bases, with 9 bases remaining between them. This CDR3 reads CASSQQTRQYF. For the CDR3, the DNA is TGTGCCAGCAGCCAGCAGACAAGGCAGTACTTC. The full variable domain, in which reference TRBV14 and TRBJ2-7 provide the parts outside the CDR3, is EAGVTQFPSHSVIEKGQTVTLRCDPISGHDNLYWYRRVMGKEIKFLLHFVKESKQDESGMPNNRFLAERTGGTYSTLKVQPAELEDSGVYFCASSQQTRQYFGPGTRLTVT.

This chain links TRBV3-1 (or the pseudogene TRBV3-2) with TRBJ2-2; D gene ambiguous. Germline CDR1 is LGHDT and CDR2 is YNNKEL (reference sequence). Trimming left V 4 bases short and J 13 bases short, with 19 bases between. The CDR3 contains 14 residues. CDR3 loop: CASSRPSGGLGLFF. For the CDR3, the DNA is TGTGCCAGCAGCCGACCCTCTGGTGGGCTGGGGCTGTTTTTT.

This chain connects TRBV19 to TRBJ2-3, with TRBD2 identical over 11 bases. This CDR3 has 15 amino acids. V gave up 4 bases and J gave up 4 bases; unmatched junction bases: 4. Germline CDR1 is LNHDA and CDR2 is SQIVND (reference sequence). The CDR3 DNA follows: TGTGCCAGTAGTACTACTAGCGGGAGTGCAGATACGCAGTATTTT. Amino acids: CASSTTSGSADTQYF.

The V call is TRBV5-5, the J call TRBJ1-2; TRBD1 agrees at 8 bases. Losses at the gene ends were 1 base for V and 3 bases for J; bases not matched to a gene: 2. CDR1 and CDR2 from the germline V gene are SGHKS and YYEKEE (reference sequence). The CDR3 loop spans 14 amino acids. The CDR3 sequence is CASSLRDRYYGYTF. The CDR3 DNA sequence: TGTGCCAGCAGCTTGAGGGACAGGTACTATGGCTACACCTTC.

This chain connects TRBV5-4 to TRBJ2-5; TRBD2 aligns across 7 bases. The J segment lost 5 bases and the V segment lost 4 bases, leaving 11 bases of the junction unmatched. Germline V gene sequence: CDR1 SGHNT, CDR2 YYREEE (reference sequence). CDR3 size: 15 residues. CDR3 coding DNA: TGTGCCAGCAGCCCCGGGGGGAGCTGGGGCGAGACCCAGTACTTC. Amino acids: CASSPGGSWGETQYF.

The chain recombines TRBV6-5 with TRBJ2-3; D is uncertain. The CDR3 runs 11 residues. Germline V lookup: CDR1 MNHEY, CDR2 SVGAGI. Trimming cost V 6 bases and J 2 bases, with 3 bases left between them. The CDR3 sequence: CASSLTDTQYF. Here the CDR3 DNA reads TGTGCCAGCAGCCTCACAGATACGCAGTATTTT.

The chain is built from TRBV16 and TRBJ2-7, with 7 bases that match TRBD2. V lost 2 bases, J lost 6 bases, and 1 base stayed unmatched. The CDR3 runs to 12 residues. Germline loops: CDR1 KGHSY, CDR2 FQNENV. CDR3 region: CASSQGGGEQYF. CDR3 nucleotides: TGTGCCAGCAGCCAAGGCGGGGGCGAGCAGTACTTC.

The rearrangement links TRBV9 to TRBJ2-1; D is unclear. Germline CDR1 is SGDLS and CDR2 is YYNGEE. The CDR3 totals 14 residues. Trimming took 4 bases from V and 5 from J, leaving 13 bases between them. CDR3 bases: TGTGCCAGCAGCCTCCTTCGCCTAGACAATGAGCAGTTCTTC. Translating gives CASSLLRLDNEQFF.